The 9 T cell receptor beta chains below come from one sample, sequenced in a study of shared clonotypes between healthy human individuals. Naive CD8 isolation took CD45RO-negative cells positively selected for CCR7 and excluded terminally differentiated effector memory CD45RA+ cells. Assay: immunoSEQ multiplex PCR; the TCRdb copy retains only in-frame clones and omits some. Counted here are hundreds of thousands of clones, about 95% occurring once; the ten biggest clones make up over 0.1%. Sequenced: naive CD8+ T cells sorted from blood. These receptors all come from a woman aged 25 to 45 in good health.

CDR3: CASSLESVTQYF. CDR3 bases: TGTGCCAGCAGTTTAGAAAGTGTTACGCAGTATTTT. The V and J genes are TRBV28 and TRBJ2-3, with D hard to call. Trimming took off 2 bases at V and 8 bases at J, with 8 bases between the two ends. The germline V gene encodes CDR1 MDHEN and CDR2 SYDVKM. This CDR3 region has 12 residues.

This chain connects TRBV29-1 to TRBJ1-1; tentatively, D is TRBD1 (6 bases). Trimming cost V 0 bases and J 6 bases, with 8 bases left between them. The CDR3 runs 12 residues. Germline values: CDR1 SQVTM, CDR2 ANQGSEA. CDR3 DNA: TGCAGCGTTGAAGAGGGGGCTCCTGAAGCTTTCTTT. This encodes CSVEEGAPEAFF.

The chain combines TRBV28 with TRBJ2-2; D ambiguous. The CDR3 runs to 16 residues. The V end was cut by 1 base, the J end by 1 base, with 10 bases between. CDR1 MDHEN and CDR2 SYDVKM come from the germline V gene. CDR3 sequence: CASSLFAGMNTGELFF. CDR3 nucleotide sequence: TGTGCCAGCAGTTTATTCGCAGGCATGAACACCGGGGAGCTGTTTTTT.

The rearrangement uses TRBV19 and TRBJ1-1; TRBD1 might be the D (5 bases). In germline, CDR1 is LNHDA, CDR2 SQIVND (reference sequence). Trimming took off 0 bases at V and 1 base at J, with 6 bases between the two ends. The CDR3 has 14 residues. The CDR3 sequence is CASSIDGANTEAFF. For the CDR3, the DNA is TGTGCCAGTAGTATAGATGGGGCGAACACTGAAGCTTTCTTT.

This clone has just one count. The J gene is TRBJ2-5, the V gene TRBV13, with D tentatively TRBD2 (5 bases). The J call may be in error: the DNA end matches TRBJ2-7 better. Germline V gene data show CDR1 as PRHDT and CDR2 as FYEKMQ (reference sequence). There are 14 residues in the CDR3. CDR3 region: CASRVRGSSYEQYF. The CDR3 DNA follows: TGTGCCAGCAGGGTTAGAGGGTCCTCCTACGAGCAGTACTTC.

This clone was counted between two and nine times. The gene calls are TRBV27 and TRBJ1-2; 8 positions match TRBD1. The junction had 5 bases not matched to a gene; V was cut back by 4 bases and J by 10 bases. The CDR3 sequence is 12 residues long. In germline, CDR1 is MNHEY, CDR2 SMNVEV (reference sequence). Here the CDR3 reads CASSSRQGFYTF. CDR3 DNA: TGTGCCAGCAGTTCTCGACAGGGGTTCTACACCTTC.

The chain combines TRBV13 with TRBJ1-1; D uncertain. Germline values: CDR1 PRHDT, CDR2 FYEKMQ (reference sequence). Trimming pared 2 bases from V and 0 bases from J, leaving 4 bases between. The CDR3 is 13 residues long. The CDR3, as DNA: TGTGCCAGCAGCTTAACTATGAACACTGAAGCTTTCTTT. This gives the protein CASSLTMNTEAFF.

This clone appeared a single time. The CDR3 sequence is CASSDSRGWETQYF. The CDR3 DNA is TGCGCCAGCAGTGATTCCCGGGGTTGGGAGACCCAGTACTTC. This rearrangement joins TRBV10-1 to TRBJ2-5, with a possible D match to TRBD2 (5 bases). V lost 3 bases to trimming and J lost 5 bases, with 13 bases between them. The CDR3 runs to 14 residues. Germline V gene lookup returns CDR1 WNHNN and CDR2 SYGVQD (reference sequence).

V is TRBV11-2 and J is TRBJ2-7, with TRBD2 identical over 7 bases. This CDR3 is built from 13 residues. The germline V gene has CDR1 SGHAT and CDR2 FQNNGV. V dropped 0 bases and J dropped 7; count of bases not matched to a gene: 3. CDR3 protein: CASSLDLGGEQYF. As DNA, the CDR3 is TGTGCCAGCAGCTTAGATCTCGGGGGGGAGCAGTACTTC. The whole variable domain, remainder taken from reference TRBV11-2 and TRBJ2-7, is EAGVAQSPRYKIIEKRQSVAFWCNPISGHATLYWYQQILGQGPKLLIQFQNNGVVDDSQLPKDRFSAERLKGVDSTLKIQPAKLEDSAVYLCASSLDLGGEQYFGPGTRLTVT.